These 7 T cell receptor beta chains share one sample of origin, sequenced in a study of Tregs in tolerant kidney transplant recipients (dated by TCRdb to the late 2010s). The sample's time point label, in plain terms: blood sample drawn before combined kidney and bone marrow transplant. The library was generated by the immunoSEQ multiplex PCR assay. Imported from immuneACCESS, the table was reduced by TCRdb to in-frame sequences with V and J called. These copies leave out some clones; in studies compared against another copy, an unresolved V gene accounts for under half, and the cause of the remainder is not known. This sample's table has entries for roughly 53,000 clones. Under 0.9% of the sample is held by the ten biggest clonotypes. Source: CD4+ T cells from blood, taken before the transplant. The source is a human donor who received a combined kidney and bone marrow transplant.

The sequenced CDR3 bases are TGTGCCAGCAGCTTTCGGCTAGCGGCCTATACG. It codes for CASSFRLAAYT. The whole CDR3 is CASSFRLAAYTQYF. The chain employs TRBV7-9 and TRBJ2-3, with 7 bases matching TRBD2. The DNA ends 3 residues before the CDR3 does, and the rest of the CDR3 is filled in from the germline J gene. The V and J ends lost 3 bases and 7 bases, in that order; junction bases with no gene match: 7. This CDR3 spans 14 amino acids. Germline lookup yields CDR1 SEHNR and CDR2 FQNEAQ (reference sequence). Filled out from reference TRBV7-9 and TRBJ2-3, the complete variable domain reads DTGVSQNPRHKITKRGQNVTFRCDPISEHNRLYWYRQTLGQGPEFLTYFQNEAQLEKSRLLSDRFSAERPKGSFSTLEIQRTEQGDSAMYLCASSFRLAAYTQYFGPGTRLTVL.

A word on this clone: The CDR3 extends 3 residues past the end of the read, so its final part is completed from the germline J gene. V and J are TRBV2 and TRBJ1-1; D gene ambiguous. CDR1 is SNHLY, CDR2 FYNNEI, per germline. The CDR3 runs 14 residues. V gave up 5 bases and J gave up 1 base, with 11 bases separating them. The sequenced CDR3 bases are TGTGCCAGCAGTCCGAGAAGGGCGAACACTGAA. It codes for CASSPRRANTE. In full, the CDR3 reads CASSPRRANTEAFF. The full variable domain, completed using reference TRBV2 and TRBJ1-1, is EPEVTQTPSHQVTQMGQEVILRCVPISNHLYFYWYRQILGQKVEFLVSFYNNEISEKSEIFDDQFSVERPDGSNFTLKIRSTKLEDSAMYFCASSPRRANTEAFFGQGTRLTVV.

A remark on this clone: The read ends 3 residues shy of where the CDR3 ends; the end is completed using the germline J gene. J is TRBJ1-1 and V is TRBV14, with D maybe TRBD1 (6 bases). The CDR3 has 17 amino acids. The germline V gene has CDR1 SGHDN and CDR2 FVKESK. V gave up 0 bases and J gave up 3 bases, with 17 bases separating them. The part of the CDR3 DNA that was read is TGTGCCAGCAGCCAAGATCTAGGAGGGGGAGCAGACACTGAA. Its protein is CASSQDLGGGADTE. The entire CDR3 sequence reads CASSQDLGGGADTEAFF.

A word on this clone: With the read ending 3 residues before the CDR3 end, the germline J gene is used to fill in that end. The chain links TRBV30 to TRBJ2-7; perhaps TRBD2 as D (6 bases). Germline assignment: CDR1 GTSNPN and CDR2 SVGIG (reference sequence). The CDR3 has 12 residues. Trimming shortened V by 0 bases and J by 6 bases, and 9 bases separated the two germline ends. Partial CDR3 DNA: TGTGCCTGGAGTGTTTCCGGGGGCGAG. Protein product: CAWSVSGGE. From start to end, the CDR3 is CAWSVSGGEQYF.

To note about this clone: From the germline J gene comes the end of the CDR3, since the read stops 3 residues before it. The chain links TRBV19 to TRBJ2-2; 7 nucleotides match TRBD2. Losses at the gene ends were 3 bases for V and 6 bases for J; bases not matched to a gene: 13. Germline loops: CDR1 LNHDA, CDR2 SQIVND (reference sequence). The CDR3 is 17 residues long. The CDR3 sequence: CASSIGGWGSRPGELFF. The sequenced part of the CDR3 DNA is TGTGCCAGTAGTATCGGGGGGTGGGGGAGTCGTCCCGGGGAG.

As regards this clone: Read data end 3 residues before the CDR3 end; the end is taken from the germline J gene. The chain carries TRBV7-2 and TRBJ2-3, with D possibly being TRBD2 (6 bases). The V end lost 3 bases, the J end lost 2 bases, and 9 bases lay between the germline ends. The CDR3 covers 14 residues. Looked up from germline, CDR1 is SGHTA and CDR2 is FQGNSA. CDR3 residues: CASSLRTTTDTQYF. CDR3 DNA, as far as it was read: TGTGCCAGCAGCTTGCGGACTACCACAGATACG.

Comment on this clone: The read stops 3 residues short of the end of the CDR3; the missing end is completed from the germline J gene. The rearrangement joins TRBV23-1 to TRBJ1-5; D call uncertain. TRBV23-1 has ORF status, its function being uncertain. The CDR3 covers 13 residues. V lost 4 bases and J 4 bases, leaving 8 bases between the germline ends. The sequenced CDR3 bases are TGCGCCAGCAGTCCAACGAGGAATCAGCCC. This gives the protein CASSPTRNQP. The entire CDR3 protein reads CASSPTRNQPQHF.